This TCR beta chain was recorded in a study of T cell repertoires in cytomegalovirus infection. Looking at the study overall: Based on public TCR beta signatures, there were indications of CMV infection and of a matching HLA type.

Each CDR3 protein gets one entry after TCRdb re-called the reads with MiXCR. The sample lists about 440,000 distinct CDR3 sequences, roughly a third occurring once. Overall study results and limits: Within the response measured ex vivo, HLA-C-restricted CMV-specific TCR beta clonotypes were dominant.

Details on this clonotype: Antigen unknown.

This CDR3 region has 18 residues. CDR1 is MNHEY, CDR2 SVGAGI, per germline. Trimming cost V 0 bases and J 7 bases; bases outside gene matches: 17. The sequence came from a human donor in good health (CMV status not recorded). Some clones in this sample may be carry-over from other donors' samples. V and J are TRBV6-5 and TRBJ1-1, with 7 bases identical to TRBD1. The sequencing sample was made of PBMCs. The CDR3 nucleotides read TGTGCCAGCAGTTACTCGGGACAGCGTCTGACCCCGAGGGATGAAGCTTTCTTT. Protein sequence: CASSYSGQRLTPRDEAFF.